This T cell receptor beta chain came from a study of shared clonotypes between healthy human individuals. Per the study methods: ImmunoSEQ output lacked quality scores and full-length reads, limiting matched filtering. Sequenced by immunoSEQ multiplex PCR; TCRdb stores in-frame clones only, minus some. From that table come the V and J calls and clone size; the DNA was used to work out D and trimming. Of about 680,000 clones in the sample, around two thirds were seen once. Overall study findings and caveats: Clonotype sharing among the donors was expected to vary with sequencing depth.

About this clone itself: Its specificity is unknown.

Per germline, CDR1 WSHSY and CDR2 SAAADI. The V end was cut by 7 bases, the J end by 0 bases, with 7 bases between. The CDR3 length is 12 residues. The chain links TRBV10-2 to TRBJ2-7; perhaps TRBD2 as D (6 bases). This receptor was taken from a woman in her 30s in good health. Sequenced: memory CD4+ T cells sorted from blood. Subset reported: CD45RA-negative fraction. For the CDR3, the DNA is TGCGCCAGCATGCGGGACTCCTACGAGCAGTACTTC. It is translated as CASMRDSYEQYF.